This entry lists 15 T cell receptor beta chains sequenced from one sample in a study of yellow fever vaccine responses in identical twins. TCRdb recomputed calls from the RT-PCR reads with MiXCR, one row per CDR3 protein. The sample lists about 2,500 distinct CDR3 sequences, 87% seen once, with 1.5% to 2.5% in the top ten. This material consisted of T cells from blood (PBMCs), unsorted or a sorted subset (not recorded which), taken before or after yellow fever vaccination (not recorded which). These receptor sequences come from a female donor who received the yellow fever vaccine.

The J gene is TRBJ2-4, the V gene TRBV7-9; 8 bases match TRBD2. The junction had 13 bases not matched to a gene; V was cut back by 4 bases and J by 8 bases. The CDR3 is made up of 16 amino acids. Germline CDR1 reads SEHNR; CDR2 reads FQNEAQ (reference sequence). In DNA form, the CDR3 reads TGTGCCAGCAGCTACGCCATCAGCGGGAGCGGAGACATTCAGTACTTC. This translates into CASSYAISGSGDIQYF.

The chain couples TRBV2 to TRBJ1-1; D not resolved. V gave up 6 bases and J gave up 3 bases, with 8 bases separating them. CDR3 size: 12 residues. Germline V gives CDR1 SNHLY, CDR2 FYNNEI. CDR3 in DNA: TGTGCCAGCAGAGTCGCGGACACTGAAGCTTTCTTT. The encoded protein is CASRVADTEAFF. The full variable domain, completed using reference TRBV2 and TRBJ1-1, is EPEVTQTPSHQVTQMGQEVILRCVPISNHLYFYWYRQILGQKVEFLVSFYNNEISEKSEIFDDQFSVERPDGSNFTLKIRSTKLEDSAMYFCASRVADTEAFFGQGTRLTVV.

V gene TRBV5-6 combines with J gene TRBJ1-5, with 8 bases lining up with TRBD1. CDR1 and CDR2 from the germline V gene are SGHDT and YYEEEE. J was trimmed by 7 bases and V by 1 base; bases with no gene match: 13. CDR3 length: 17 residues. This chain's CDR3 is CASSLWGDPGGRQPQHF. CDR3 nucleotide sequence: TGTGCCAGCAGCTTGTGGGGTGACCCAGGGGGCAGACAGCCCCAGCATTTT.

The rearrangement uses TRBV5-1 and TRBJ1-5; D is unresolved. The CDR3 has 13 amino acids. Looked up from germline, CDR1 is SGHRS and CDR2 is YFSETQ. Trimming pared 4 bases from V and 5 bases from J, leaving 10 bases between. The CDR3 reads CASSTAWDQPQHF. For the CDR3, the DNA is TGCGCCAGCAGCACCGCTTGGGATCAGCCCCAGCATTTT.

This chain uses TRBV29-1 with TRBJ2-3, with 13 bases aligning to TRBD2. The CDR3 is made up of 16 amino acids. In germline, CDR1 is SQVTM, CDR2 ANQGSEA. The V and J ends lost 7 bases and 2 bases, in that order; junction bases with no gene match: 9. CDR3 protein: CSATRLAGGPTDTQYF. CDR3 in DNA: TGCAGCGCCACAAGACTAGCGGGAGGACCCACAGATACGCAGTATTTT.

The chain recombines TRBV29-1 with TRBJ2-3, with D possibly being TRBD1 (6 bases). The CDR3 covers 11 residues. The germline V gene has CDR1 SQVTM and CDR2 ANQGSEA. Trimming left V 5 bases short and J 8 bases short, with 11 bases between. The CDR3 DNA follows: TGCAGCGTTTTGGACAGTAGTACGCAGTATTTT. Protein: CSVLDSSTQYF.

The rearrangement uses TRBV7-6 and TRBJ2-5; 7 positions agree with TRBD2. With 2 bases clipped from V and 0 bases from J, the junction kept 6 bases outside the gene matches. Germline V gene lookup returns CDR1 SGHVS and CDR2 FNYEAQ. CDR3 size: 16 residues. Here the CDR3 reads CASSLLGGGYQETQYF. In nucleotides, the CDR3 is TGTGCCAGCAGCTTATTGGGCGGGGGTTACCAAGAGACCCAGTACTTC. Combining the CDR3 with reference TRBV7-6 and TRBJ2-5 gives the whole variable domain GAGVSQSPRYKVTKRGQDVALRCDPISGHVSLYWYRQALGQGPEFLTYFNYEAQQDKSGLPNDRFSAERPEGSISTLTIQRTEQRDSAMYRCASSLLGGGYQETQYFGPGTRLLVL.

The CDR3 loop is CSASRQGTQETQYF. CDR3 bases: TGCAGTGCTAGCCGACAGGGAACTCAAGAGACCCAGTACTTC. V is TRBV20-1 and J is TRBJ2-5, with 7 bases identical to TRBD1. The V and J ends lost 3 bases and 2 bases, in that order; junction bases with no gene match: 6. The CDR3 covers 14 residues. The V gene's germline CDR1 is DFQATT and CDR2 SNEGSKA (reference sequence).

This chain uses TRBV3-1 with TRBJ1-5; 9 bases match TRBD1. This CDR3 has 15 amino acids. J was trimmed by 0 bases and V by 4 bases; bases with no gene match: 1. Per germline, CDR1 LGHDT and CDR2 YNNKEL (reference sequence). CDR3 bases: TGTGCCAGCAGCCGGACAGGGGATAGCAATCAGCCCCAGCATTTT. Its protein product is CASSRTGDSNQPQHF. Full variable domain (outside the CDR3, taken from reference TRBV3-1 and TRBJ1-5): DTAVSQTPKYLVTQMGNDKSIKCEQNLGHDTMYWYKQDSKKFLKIMFSYNNKELIINETVPNRFSPKSPDKAHLNLHINSLELGDSAVYFCASSRTGDSNQPQHFGDGTRLSIL.

The rearrangement links TRBV10-3 to TRBJ2-7; 9 bases match TRBD1. In germline, CDR1 is ENHRY, CDR2 SYGVKD. This CDR3 region has 14 residues. The V segment lost 2 bases and the J segment 4 bases; nucleotides outside the gene matches: 3. CDR3 DNA: TGTGCCATCAGTGAGGACAGGGGGGGATACGAGCAGTACGTC. Protein product: CAISEDRGGYEQYV.

The V gene is TRBV11-1, the J gene TRBJ1-1; D remains unclear. Germline CDR1 and CDR2: SGHAT and FQDESV (reference sequence). This CDR3 has 14 residues. Trimming stripped 2 bases from V and 0 bases from J, with 7 bases between. The DNA of the CDR3 is TGTGCCAGCAGCTTATCCAGAGTGAACACTGAAGCTTTCTTT. This encodes CASSLSRVNTEAFF.

J is TRBJ2-5 and V is TRBV29-1, with D perhaps assigned TRBD1 or TRBD2 (6 bases each). Germline CDR1 and CDR2: SQVTM and ANQGSEA. This CDR3 is 15 amino acids long. Trimming stripped 5 bases from V and 2 bases from J, with 18 bases between. CDR3 DNA: TGCAGCGTTTCCGGGGGAACAGGGAATCAAGAGACCCAGTACTTC. Its translation is CSVSGGTGNQETQYF.

The chain carries TRBV14 and TRBJ2-2; tentatively, D is TRBD1 (6 bases). Trimming left V 4 bases short and J 3 bases short, with 18 bases between. The CDR3 runs 17 residues. CDR1 is SGHDN and CDR2 is FVKESK in the germline V gene. CDR3 DNA sequence: TGTGCCAGCAGCCGACGACTGGGGACACTATACACCGGGGAGCTGTTTTTT. This sequence encodes CASSRRLGTLYTGELFF.

The chain employs TRBV5-1 and TRBJ2-7, with D possibly being TRBD2 (6 bases). Germline CDR1 reads SGHRS; CDR2 reads YFSETQ. CDR3 size: 15 residues. V was pared by 4 bases and J by 1 base, with 15 bases between. In DNA, the CDR3 is TGCGCCAGCAGCCGGAGGGAGTTTGGATCCTACGAGCAGTACTTC. It codes for CASSRREFGSYEQYF.

The gene calls are TRBV11-2 and TRBJ2-7; the D gene is possibly TRBD2 (6 bases). The CDR3 is 14 residues long. Trimming removed 5 bases from V and 7 bases from J, with 18 bases in between. CDR1 and CDR2 (germline): SGHAT, FQNNGV. The CDR3 protein is CASSPRDFTGEQYF. In DNA, the CDR3 is TGTGCCAGCAGCCCGAGGGACTTCACGGGGGAGCAGTACTTC. Together with reference TRBV11-2 and TRBJ2-7, the CDR3 gives the full variable domain: EAGVAQSPRYKIIEKRQSVAFWCNPISGHATLYWYQQILGQGPKLLIQFQNNGVVDDSQLPKDRFSAERLKGVDSTLKIQPAKLEDSAVYLCASSPRDFTGEQYFGPGTRLTVT.